This T cell receptor (beta chain) comes out of a study of identifying expanded T cells in peripheral blood. The data were produced by immunoSEQ multiplex PCR, yet TCRdb's version contains in-frame clones alone and is incomplete. The repertoire has 50,000 or so clones, roughly 90% of them found once; the top ten carry 3.5% to 4.5%. Germline V gene lookup returns CDR1 SGHRS and CDR2 YFSETQ. Losses at the gene ends were 1 base for V and 1 base for J; bases not matched to a gene: 0. This CDR3 spans 15 amino acids. Healthy donors had no documented immune events, such as infections, while sampled. V and J are TRBV5-1 and TRBJ2-3; TRBD2 matches at 10 bases. The sample taken for sequencing was blood. The TCR comes from a person aged 18 to 75 in good health. CDR3 sequence reads: CASSLLAGGTDTQYF. The CDR3, as DNA: TGCGCCAGCAGCTTGCTAGCGGGGGGCACAGATACGCAGTATTTT.